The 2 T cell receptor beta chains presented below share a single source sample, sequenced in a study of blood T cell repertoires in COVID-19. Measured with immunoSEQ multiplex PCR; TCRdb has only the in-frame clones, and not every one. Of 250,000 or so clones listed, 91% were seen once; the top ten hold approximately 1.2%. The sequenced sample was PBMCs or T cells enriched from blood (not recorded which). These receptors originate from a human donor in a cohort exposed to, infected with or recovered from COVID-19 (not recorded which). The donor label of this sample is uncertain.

The CDR3 bases are TGTGCCAGCAGCTTAACAGGGGGCGTCGGTGAAGCTTTCTTT. Encoded protein: CASSLTGGVGEAFF. The gene calls are TRBV7-2 and TRBJ1-1, with 9 bases fitting TRBD1. Trimming cost V 2 bases and J 7 bases; bases outside gene matches: 5. The germline gives CDR1 SGHTA, CDR2 FQGNSA. This CDR3 spans 14 amino acids.

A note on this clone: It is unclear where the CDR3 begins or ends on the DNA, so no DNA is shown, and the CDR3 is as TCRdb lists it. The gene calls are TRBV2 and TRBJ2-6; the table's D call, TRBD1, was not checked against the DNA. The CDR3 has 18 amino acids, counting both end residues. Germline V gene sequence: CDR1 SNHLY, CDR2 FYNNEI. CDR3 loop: CASSSSQAPSSGANVLTF.